The entry below gives a single T cell receptor beta chain sequence along with its context. This specimen belongs to a study of cytomegalovirus exposure and HLA in healthy donors. Study-wide background: About 80 million unique TCRs, all from HLA-typed donors, were included in an early release of the data.

This CDR3 is built from 15 residues. V shed 5 bases and J shed 2 bases, with 16 bases lying between them. Germline V gives CDR1 MNHNY, CDR2 SVGAGI (reference sequence). 60 Vbeta and 13 Jbeta primers were used in PCR. TCRdb's table, derived via immunoSEQ multiplex PCR, lists solely in-frame clones and lacks some. The sample lists 60,000 or so clones, roughly 80% seen once, with 2.5% to 3.5% in the top ten. The specimen sequenced was PBMCs. The rearrangement joins TRBV6-6 to TRBJ2-7, with TRBD2 as a possible D gene (7 bases). The TCR comes from a middle-aged woman in good health and CMV-seropositive. CDR3 in DNA: TGTGCCAGCAGTCCGGGGGGCGGGGAAGCCTACGAGCAGTACTTC. Translating it yields CASSPGGGEAYEQYF.